The next 13 T cell receptor beta chains were all read from a single sample in a study of T cell responses to AZD1222 COVID-19 vaccine. TCRdb keeps only in-frame clones here, not all; method: immunoSEQ multiplex PCR. Of some 84,000 clones listed, 70% to 90% are singletons. The sequences come from peripheral blood, collected 28 days after the second AZD1222 dose. The source is an adult who received the AZD1222 COVID-19 vaccine.

This clone was counted a single time. The chain couples TRBV10-3 to TRBJ1-1, with TRBD1 matching 8 bases. The CDR3 totals 15 residues. The germline V gene has CDR1 ENHRY and CDR2 SYGVKD. With 6 bases clipped from V and 2 bases from J, the junction kept 8 bases outside the gene matches. In DNA, the CDR3 is TGTGCCATCAGGGGGGGGACAGGACACAACACTGAAGCTTTCTTT. It is translated as CAIRGGTGHNTEAFF.

The gene calls are TRBV19 and TRBJ1-4; no clear D gene. V lost 3 bases, J lost 0 bases, and 5 bases lay in between. Germline assignment: CDR1 LNHDA and CDR2 SQIVND (reference sequence). The CDR3 runs 14 residues. CDR3 sequence (DNA): TGTGCCAGTAGTATCTCCTCAACTAATGAAAAACTGTTTTTT. It codes for CASSISSTNEKLFF.

The rearrangement uses TRBV19 and TRBJ1-4, with 8 bases identical to TRBD1. Germline trimming cut 6 bases from V and 5 bases from J; bases unmatched to any gene: 2. The CDR3 runs to 13 residues. Germline CDR1 is LNHDA and CDR2 is SQIVND (reference sequence). CDR3 protein: CASRWTGNEKLFF. CDR3 in DNA: TGTGCCAGTAGGTGGACAGGGAATGAAAAACTGTTTTTT. Drawing the rest from reference TRBV19 and TRBJ1-4, the complete variable domain is DGGITQSPKYLFRKEGQNVTLSCEQNLNHDAMYWYRQDPGQGLRLIYYSQIVNDFQKGDIAEGYSVSREKKESFPLTVTSAQKNPTAFYLCASRWTGNEKLFFGSGTQLSVL.

The J gene is TRBJ2-3, the V gene TRBV6-2 or TRBV6-3; the match to TRBD2 covers 7 bases. Germline V gives CDR1 MNHEY, CDR2 SVGEGT. The CDR3 loop spans 15 amino acids. Trimming cost V 4 bases and J 5 bases; bases outside gene matches: 9. CDR3 region: CASSSGGGLGDTQYF. In DNA form, the CDR3 reads TGTGCCAGCAGTTCCGGGGGAGGGCTTGGAGATACGCAGTATTTT.

The chain couples TRBV19 to TRBJ1-1; D is ambiguous. V lost 4 bases to trimming and J lost 3 bases, with 12 bases between them. CDR1 and CDR2 (germline): LNHDA, SQIVND (reference sequence). There are 14 residues in the CDR3. This chain's CDR3 is CASSSWAQDTEAFF. DNA for the CDR3: TGTGCCAGTAGTAGTTGGGCTCAGGACACTGAAGCTTTCTTT.

CDR3 region: CASSSQGDRETQYF. The CDR3 DNA reads TGTGCCAGCAGCTCTCAGGGGGATCGAGAGACCCAGTACTTC. The chain uses TRBV6-2 or TRBV6-3 and TRBJ2-5; 7 bases are a match to TRBD1. This CDR3 contains 14 residues. The germline gives CDR1 MNHEY, CDR2 SVGEGT. The V gene end was trimmed by 6 bases and the J gene end by 4 bases; junction bases not matched to a gene: 8.

The rearrangement joins TRBV11-2 to TRBJ1-1; D remains unclear. The ends were cut back, 1 base at V and 0 bases at J, with 9 bases in the middle. This CDR3 comprises 15 residues. From germline, CDR1 is SGHAT and CDR2 FQNNGV. The DNA of the CDR3 is TGTGCCAGCAGCTTAGGTGCAGTAATGAACACTGAAGCTTTCTTT. Translation: CASSLGAVMNTEAFF.

The V and J genes are TRBV7-2 and TRBJ2-3; the match to TRBD2 covers 9 bases. The germline CDR1 and CDR2 sequences are SGHTA and FQGNSA. The CDR3 length is 14 residues. The V segment lost 4 bases and the J segment 5 bases; nucleotides outside the gene matches: 4. Here the CDR3 reads CASSSSGRIDTQYF. The CDR3 bases are TGTGCCAGCAGCTCAAGCGGGAGGATAGATACGCAGTATTTT.

This clone was found once. The chain combines TRBV27 with TRBJ1-5; D gene ambiguous. CDR1 and CDR2 from the germline V gene are MNHEY and SMNVEV (reference sequence). CDR3 length equals 15 residues. Trimming took 5 bases from V and 3 from J, leaving 14 bases between them. CDR3 in amino acids: CASSPARLINQPQHF. The CDR3, as DNA: TGTGCCAGCAGTCCCGCCCGACTGATCAATCAGCCCCAGCATTTT.

The V and J genes are TRBV11-3 and TRBJ1-3; the D is unclear. CDR1 and CDR2 from the germline V gene are SGHNT and YENEEA. CDR3 length: 16 amino acids. Trimming stripped 1 base from V and 1 base from J, with 11 bases between. The CDR3 nucleotides read TGTGCCAGCAGCTTAGTCGCGGTTGCATCTGGAAACACCATATATTTT. It codes for CASSLVAVASGNTIYF.

The chain employs TRBV2 and TRBJ1-1; D is unclear. V lost 6 bases, J lost 2 bases, and 13 bases lay in between. This CDR3 is built from 14 residues. Germline loops: CDR1 SNHLY, CDR2 FYNNEI. CDR3 in DNA: TGTGCCAGCAGCTACTCGGGAATCAACACTGAAGCTTTCTTT. This codes for CASSYSGINTEAFF.

The V and J genes are TRBV10-2 and TRBJ1-2; TRBD1 is a possible D gene (5 bases). Trimming took off 6 bases at V and 3 bases at J, with 8 bases between the two ends. The CDR3 has 12 residues. Germline assignment: CDR1 WSHSY and CDR2 SAAADI. The CDR3: CASSRDDYGYTF. Here the CDR3 DNA reads TGCGCCAGCAGCCGGGACGACTATGGCTACACCTTC.

The V call is TRBV5-8, the J call TRBJ2-1; D perhaps matches TRBD2 (5 bases). Looked up from germline, CDR1 is SGHTS and CDR2 is YDEGEE. Trimming removed 0 bases from V and 1 base from J, with 5 bases in between. The CDR3 is made up of 14 amino acids. DNA for the CDR3: TGTGCCAGCAGCTTGGCGGGGTCCTACAATGAGCAGTTCTTC. Protein sequence: CASSLAGSYNEQFF.